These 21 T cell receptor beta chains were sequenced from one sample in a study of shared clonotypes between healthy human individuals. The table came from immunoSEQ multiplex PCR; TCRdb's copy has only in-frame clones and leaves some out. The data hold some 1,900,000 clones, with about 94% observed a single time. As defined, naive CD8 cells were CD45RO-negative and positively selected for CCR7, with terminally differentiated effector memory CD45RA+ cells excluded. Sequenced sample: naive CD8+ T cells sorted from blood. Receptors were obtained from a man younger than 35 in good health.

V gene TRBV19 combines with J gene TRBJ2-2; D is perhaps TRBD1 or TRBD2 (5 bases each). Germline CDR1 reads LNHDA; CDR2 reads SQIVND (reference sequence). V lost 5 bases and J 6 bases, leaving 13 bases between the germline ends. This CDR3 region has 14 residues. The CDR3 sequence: CASSLGDAAGELFF. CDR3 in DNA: TGTGCCAGTAGTTTGGGGGACGCTGCCGGGGAGCTGTTTTTT. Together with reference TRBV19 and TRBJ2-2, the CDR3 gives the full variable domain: DGGITQSPKYLFRKEGQNVTLSCEQNLNHDAMYWYRQDPGQGLRLIYYSQIVNDFQKGDIAEGYSVSREKKESFPLTVTSAQKNPTAFYLCASSLGDAAGELFFGEGSRLTVL.

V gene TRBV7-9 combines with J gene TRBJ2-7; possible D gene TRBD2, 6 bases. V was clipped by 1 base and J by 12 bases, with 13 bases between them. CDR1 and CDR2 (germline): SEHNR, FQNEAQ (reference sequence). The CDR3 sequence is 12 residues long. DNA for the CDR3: TGTGCCAGCAGCTTAGGGGCAGCGGGCCTGTACTTC. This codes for CASSLGAAGLYF.

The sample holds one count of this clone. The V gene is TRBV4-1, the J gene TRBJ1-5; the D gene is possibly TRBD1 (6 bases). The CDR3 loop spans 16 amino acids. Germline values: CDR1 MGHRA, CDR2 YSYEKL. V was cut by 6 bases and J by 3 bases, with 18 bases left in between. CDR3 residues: CASRNRAQALNQPQHF. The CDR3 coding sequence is TGCGCCAGCAGAAACAGGGCACAGGCGCTCAATCAGCCCCAGCATTTT.

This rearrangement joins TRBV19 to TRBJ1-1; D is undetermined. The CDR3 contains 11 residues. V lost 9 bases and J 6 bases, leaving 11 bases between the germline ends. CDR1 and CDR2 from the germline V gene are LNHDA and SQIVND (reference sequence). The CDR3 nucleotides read TGTGCCAGCGCCAGGACCCCTGAAGCTTTCTTT. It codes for CASARTPEAFF.

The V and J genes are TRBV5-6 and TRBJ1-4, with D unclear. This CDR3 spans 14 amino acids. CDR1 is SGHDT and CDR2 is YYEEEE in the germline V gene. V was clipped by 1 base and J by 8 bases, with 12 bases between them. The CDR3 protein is CASSLTGNDEKLFF. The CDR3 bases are TGTGCCAGCAGCTTGACGGGGAACGACGAAAAACTGTTTTTT.

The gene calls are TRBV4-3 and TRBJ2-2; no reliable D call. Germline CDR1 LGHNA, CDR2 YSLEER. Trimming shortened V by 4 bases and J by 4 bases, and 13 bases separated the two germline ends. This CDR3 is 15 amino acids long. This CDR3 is CASSPRLGGTGELFF. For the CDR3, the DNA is TGCGCCAGCAGCCCCCGCTTGGGCGGCACCGGGGAGCTGTTTTTT.

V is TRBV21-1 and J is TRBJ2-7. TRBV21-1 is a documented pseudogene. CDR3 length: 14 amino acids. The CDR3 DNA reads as TGTGCCAGCAGCAAAGGAAGGGCAGTAGGGGAGCAGTACTTC. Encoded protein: CASSKGRAVGEQYF.

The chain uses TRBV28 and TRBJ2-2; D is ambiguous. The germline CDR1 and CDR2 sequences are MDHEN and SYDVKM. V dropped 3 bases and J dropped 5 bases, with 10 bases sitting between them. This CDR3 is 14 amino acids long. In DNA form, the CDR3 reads TGTGCCAGCAGTTTTATTCGCCAAACCGGGGAGCTGTTTTTT. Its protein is CASSFIRQTGELFF.

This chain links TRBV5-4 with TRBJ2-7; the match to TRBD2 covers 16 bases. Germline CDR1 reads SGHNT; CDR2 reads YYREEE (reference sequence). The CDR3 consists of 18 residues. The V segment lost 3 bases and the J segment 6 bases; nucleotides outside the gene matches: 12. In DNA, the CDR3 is TGTGCCAGCAGCTCCCGGGACCTGGGACTAGCGGGAGGGCTCGAGCAGTACTTC. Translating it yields CASSSRDLGLAGGLEQYF.

This CDR3 reads CASSISPWRGDTGELFF. In DNA, the CDR3 is TGTGCCAGCAGCATCTCGCCCTGGCGGGGAGACACCGGGGAGCTGTTTTTT. The rearrangement uses TRBV27 and TRBJ2-2; weak D call: TRBD2 (6 bases). Trimming removed 6 bases from V and 3 bases from J, with 20 bases in between. Looked up from germline, CDR1 is MNHEY and CDR2 is SMNVEV (reference sequence). The CDR3 is made up of 17 amino acids.

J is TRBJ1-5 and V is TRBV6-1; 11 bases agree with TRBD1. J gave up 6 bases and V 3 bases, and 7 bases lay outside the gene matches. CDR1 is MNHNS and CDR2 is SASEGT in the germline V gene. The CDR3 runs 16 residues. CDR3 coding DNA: TGTGCCAGCAGTGAGCCCCGGACAGGGGGCGGTCAGCCCCAGCATTTT. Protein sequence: CASSEPRTGGGQPQHF.

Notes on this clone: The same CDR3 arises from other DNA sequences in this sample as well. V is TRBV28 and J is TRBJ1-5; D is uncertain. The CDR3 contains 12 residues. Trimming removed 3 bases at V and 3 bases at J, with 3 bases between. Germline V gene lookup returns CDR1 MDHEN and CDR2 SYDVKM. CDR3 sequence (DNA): TGTGCCAGCAGTTTCTCCAATCAGCCCCAGCATTTT. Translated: CASSFSNQPQHF. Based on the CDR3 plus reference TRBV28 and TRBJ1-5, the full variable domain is DVKVTQSSRYLVKRTGEKVFLECVQDMDHENMFWYRQDPGLGLRLIYFSYDVKMKEKGDIPEGYSVSREKKERFSLILESASTNQTSMYLCASSFSNQPQHFGDGTRLSIL.

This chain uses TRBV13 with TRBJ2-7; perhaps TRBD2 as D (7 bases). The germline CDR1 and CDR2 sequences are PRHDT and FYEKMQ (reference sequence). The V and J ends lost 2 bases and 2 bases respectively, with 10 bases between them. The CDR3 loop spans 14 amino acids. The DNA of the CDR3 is TGTGCCAGCAGCTTAAGGGGGGGAGCCTACGAGCAGTACTTC. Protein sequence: CASSLRGGAYEQYF.

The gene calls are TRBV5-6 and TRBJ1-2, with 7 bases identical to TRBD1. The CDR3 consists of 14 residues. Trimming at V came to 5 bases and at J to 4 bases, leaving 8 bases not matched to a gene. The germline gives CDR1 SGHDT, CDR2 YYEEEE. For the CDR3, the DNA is TGTGCCAGCAGAAACGAGGGGGCCCTCTATGGCTACACCTTC. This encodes CASRNEGALYGYTF.

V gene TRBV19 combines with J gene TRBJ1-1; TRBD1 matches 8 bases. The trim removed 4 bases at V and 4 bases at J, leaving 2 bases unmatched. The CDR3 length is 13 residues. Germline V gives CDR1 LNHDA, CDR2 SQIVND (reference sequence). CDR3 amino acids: CASSTGTGTEAFF. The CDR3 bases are TGTGCCAGTAGTACGGGGACAGGCACTGAAGCTTTCTTT.

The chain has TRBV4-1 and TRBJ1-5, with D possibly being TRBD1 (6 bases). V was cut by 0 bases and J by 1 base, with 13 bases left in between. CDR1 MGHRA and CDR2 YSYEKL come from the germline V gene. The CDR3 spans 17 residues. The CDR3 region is CASSQDGGQGSNQPQHF. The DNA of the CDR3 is TGCGCCAGCAGCCAAGACGGTGGTCAGGGGAGCAATCAGCCCCAGCATTTT.

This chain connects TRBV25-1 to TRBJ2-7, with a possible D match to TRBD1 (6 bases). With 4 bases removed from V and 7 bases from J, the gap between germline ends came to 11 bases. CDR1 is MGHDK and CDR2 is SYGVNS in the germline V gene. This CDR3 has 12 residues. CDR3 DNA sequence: TGTGCCAGCAGTGTGGGGACAAGTGAGCAGTACTTC. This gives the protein CASSVGTSEQYF.

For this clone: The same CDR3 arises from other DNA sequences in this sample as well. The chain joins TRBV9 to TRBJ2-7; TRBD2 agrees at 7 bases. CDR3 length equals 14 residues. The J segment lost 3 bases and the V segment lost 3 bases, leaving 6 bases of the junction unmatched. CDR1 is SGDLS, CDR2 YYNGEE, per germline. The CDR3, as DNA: TGTGCCAGCAGCGCGACGGGCGGGAGCTACGAGCAGTACTTC. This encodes CASSATGGSYEQYF.

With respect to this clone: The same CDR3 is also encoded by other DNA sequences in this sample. Here the CDR3 reads CASSLGGGSSYEQYF. In DNA form, the CDR3 reads TGTGCCAGCAGCTTAGGGGGGGGCAGCTCCTACGAGCAGTACTTC. The chain links TRBV6-5 to TRBJ2-7; a possible D gene is TRBD2 (7 bases). Per the germline V gene, CDR1 is MNHEY and CDR2 is SVGAGI. There are 15 residues in the CDR3. Trimming left V 6 bases short and J 0 bases short, with 15 bases between.

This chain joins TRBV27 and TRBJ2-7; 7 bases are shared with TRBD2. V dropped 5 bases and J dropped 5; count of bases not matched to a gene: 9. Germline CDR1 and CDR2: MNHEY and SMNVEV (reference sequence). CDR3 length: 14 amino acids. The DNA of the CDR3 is TGTGCCAGCAGTCGGGGGGAGGGCCTTGACGAGCAGTACTTC. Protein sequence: CASSRGEGLDEQYF.

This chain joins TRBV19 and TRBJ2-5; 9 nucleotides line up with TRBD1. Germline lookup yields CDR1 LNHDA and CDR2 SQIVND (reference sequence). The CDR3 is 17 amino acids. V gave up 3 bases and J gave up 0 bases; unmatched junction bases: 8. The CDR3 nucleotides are TGTGCCAGTAGTATCTATTACGGACAGGGGTACCAAGAGACCCAGTACTTC. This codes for CASSIYYGQGYQETQYF.